This TCR beta chain derives from a study of Graves' ophthalmopathy and Graves' hyperthyroidism (dated by TCRdb to 2016 to 2019). The study in broad terms: A patient counted as having stable hyperthyroidism if there was no progression to ophthalmopathy within 18 months of follow-up. The independent validation cohort included some 19 hyperthyroidism patients plus 17 patients who later progressed from hyperthyroidism to ophthalmopathy. Following sampling, methimazole starting at 30 mg daily was administered to hyperthyroidism patients, and high-dose intravenous methylprednisolone was administered to ophthalmopathy patients. To explore V-J signatures that separate ophthalmopathy from hyperthyroidism, a discovery set of more than 95 patients was enrolled, consisting of about 43 with ophthalmopathy and roughly 57 with stable hyperthyroidism. In total, under 150 blood samples were TCR-sequenced: 40 to 45 ophthalmopathy, some 75 hyperthyroidism and some 17 hyperthyroidism-to-ophthalmopathy patients. In roughly six hyperthyroidism patients, T-cell repertoires of thyroid tissue and blood were compared. To tell Graves' ophthalmopathy apart from Graves' hyperthyroidism, and to predict which patients would progress to ophthalmopathy, the study relied on TCR beta repertoire signatures.

This clonotype showed up just a few times. The target of this receptor is not known. An end of the junction differs from the germline gene, which may be a read error. For repertoire sequencing, TCR beta CDR3 regions were amplified from RNA transcripts. The first round of RT-PCR was done with HTBI primers and the Qiagen OneStep RT-PCR kit, and was followed by a second round of multiplex PCR, then size selection and purification. The libraries underwent paired-end sequencing with 100 bp reads on an Illumina HiSeq2000. The paper's processing steps were these. SOAPnuke was used for read processing, and reads with adapters, uncalled bases, a mean Phred below 15, or no exact constant-primer or identifier match were discarded. COPE v1.2.5 was used to merge high-quality paired reads. Clonotypes were defined as unique nucleotide sequences and were aligned to IMGT TRB V, D and J references using MiTCR v1.1. The analysis was limited to V-J combinations with a frequency above 0.0001, which together covered 99.2% of repertoires. For each V-J combination, a TCR clonal expansion and chaos score was defined as the ratio of F50 clonal expansion to chaos observed in the TCRdist matrix. Welch's t-statistics and random forest were used to reduce the features to about twelve V-J combinations, which were then used as input to a naive Bayes classifier. The similarity between thyroid and blood repertoires was quantified using the Morisita-Horn index. TCRdb reprocessed the public reads (quality trimming at Q25 with fastp, clone calling with MiXCR) and kept in-frame beta chains. Identical CDR3 proteins give one entry, which carries the most common genes and DNA. These V and J calls derive from TCRdb rather than the authors' analysis. The sample table lists over a million distinct CDR3 sequences, approximately 35% of them with a count of one. The ten largest clones add up to roughly 11% of the sample.

The CDR3 contains 15 residues, cysteine and phenylalanine counted. The DNA shown is the 45-base CDR3, in frame from base 1. CDR1 ENHRY and CDR2 SYGVKD are derived from the germline V gene. Broader findings and caveats from the paper: No statistical method was used to set the sample size in advance, and the investigators knew which group each participant was assigned to. Most of the expanded thyroid clonotypes with a frequency above 0.001 were also detected in blood, and it was suggested that the thyroid immune response may be reflected by blood repertoires. In cross-validation, the 13-signature model distinguished ophthalmopathy from stable hyperthyroidism with 85% to 90% sensitivity and 81.08% specificity, and in the test set the corresponding values were around 80% and 75%. In validation, the model predicted ophthalmopathy progression with 70.59% sensitivity and about 77% specificity; fewer than 15 predicted patients were CT-confirmed with GO in a median of about 6.2 months.

Patients with hyperthyroidism were aged 18 to 65 years, had been newly diagnosed, and had a disease duration of less than 2 months. Patients were excluded if they had other autoimmune diseases, uncontrolled infections, pregnancy or lactation. Diagnosis was based on clinical symptoms, serum thyroxine, TRAb, thyroid ultrasound and orbital computed tomography. Total RNA was extracted with Trizol reagent and quality-checked on an Agilent 2100 Bioanalyzer. Material for sequencing was peripheral blood or thyroid tissue (not recorded which). This TCR came from an adult man with Graves' hyperthyroidism. This receptor chain uses TRBV10-3 and TRBJ2-5; the D gene remains uncertain. The DNA reads as follows: TGTGCCAGCAGTGAGAGGTGGAAGGAGTCCGAGACCCAGTACTTC. Its protein reads: CASSERWKESETQYF.